Below are 24 T cell receptor beta chains sequenced from a single sample in a study of cytomegalovirus exposure and HLA in healthy donors. PCR employed 60 Vbeta and 13 Jbeta primers. The method was immunoSEQ multiplex PCR; TCRdb's version includes in-frame clones alone and lacks a portion of them. The table includes 150,000 to 200,000 clones, 70% detected once. Sequenced sample: PBMCs. These receptors were obtained from a man between 18 and 35 years old in good health and CMV-seropositive.

The table lists this clone with a few counts. The chain combines TRBV4-1 with TRBJ1-1, with TRBD1 as a possible D gene (6 bases). Germline CDR1 is MGHRA and CDR2 is YSYEKL. CDR3 length: 17 amino acids. Trimming removed 2 bases at V and 0 bases at J, with 16 bases between. DNA of the CDR3: TGCGCCAGCAGCCAATTCCCCCCGGGACAACTGAACACTGAAGCTTTCTTT. This sequence encodes CASSQFPPGQLNTEAFF.

The genes are TRBV5-1 and TRBJ2-1; TRBD2 is a possible D gene (6 bases). There are 15 residues in the CDR3. V lost 5 bases, J lost 4 bases, and 16 bases lay in between. CDR1 SGHRS and CDR2 YFSETQ come from the germline V gene. In nucleotides, the CDR3 is TGCGCCAGCAGTCCAACTAGCCCCCTGTACAATGAGCAGTTCTTC. It codes for CASSPTSPLYNEQFF.

V is TRBV5-5 and J is TRBJ1-2; 10 nucleotides line up with TRBD1. V shed 4 bases, J shed 4 bases, and the junction held 10 bases outside the gene matches. The germline CDR1 and CDR2 sequences are SGHKS and YYEKEE (reference sequence). This CDR3 has 16 residues. The CDR3 loop is CASSRSTGGSSYGYTF. CDR3 DNA sequence: TGTGCCAGCAGCCGTTCGACAGGGGGCTCGAGCTATGGCTACACCTTC.

The rearrangement joins TRBV7-9 to TRBJ1-6; D is possibly TRBD1 (6 bases). This CDR3 is 15 amino acids long. Per germline, CDR1 SEHNR and CDR2 FQNEAQ (reference sequence). Trimming removed 5 bases from V and 6 bases from J, with 14 bases in between. The CDR3 DNA reads TGTGCCAGCAGCCCCCGGACAGAAGTTAATTCACCCCTCCACTTT. This encodes CASSPRTEVNSPLHF.

The chain combines TRBV21-1 with TRBJ1-1. TRBV21-1 is a pseudogene locus. The CDR3 extends over 14 amino acids. The CDR3 bases are TGTGCCAGCAGCAAAGAGTGCGGGAACACTGAAGCTTTCTTT. Amino acid sequence: CASSKECGNTEAFF.

This sequence joins TRBV5-1 and TRBJ1-5, with D perhaps matching TRBD1 (5 bases). V shed 0 bases and J shed 8 bases, with 15 bases lying between them. CDR1 and CDR2 (germline): SGHRS, YFSETQ. This CDR3 is 15 amino acids long. CDR3 region: CASSLEGRVFEPQHF. The CDR3 bases are TGCGCCAGCAGCTTGGAGGGCAGGGTTTTTGAGCCCCAGCATTTT.

The V gene is TRBV19, the J gene TRBJ1-5; D not certain. Germline V gene lookup returns CDR1 LNHDA and CDR2 SQIVND (reference sequence). The CDR3 is made up of 19 amino acids. Trimming took 5 bases from V and 0 from J, leaving 23 bases between them. Here the CDR3 DNA reads TGTGCCAGTAGTGTAGGAGGAGGGTCCTGGGGATATAGCAATCAGCCCCAGCATTTT. It codes for CASSVGGGSWGYSNQPQHF.

The chain combines TRBV11-2 with TRBJ2-7; D perhaps matches TRBD2 (6 bases). The CDR3 covers 13 residues. The V and J ends lost 5 bases and 2 bases respectively, with 10 bases between them. CDR1 is SGHAT and CDR2 is FQNNGV in the germline V gene. CDR3 sequence: CASSQGLPYEQYV. CDR3 in DNA: TGTGCCAGCAGCCAGGGACTTCCCTACGAGCAGTACGTC.

This clone has more than one count but fewer than ten. The rearrangement links TRBV19 to TRBJ1-2, with D uncertain. CDR3 length: 16 amino acids. Trimming cost V 4 bases and J 7 bases, with 22 bases left between them. CDR1 and CDR2 (germline): LNHDA, SQIVND (reference sequence). CDR3 sequence: CASSTPYPGPGGGYTF. CDR3 DNA sequence: TGTGCCAGTAGTACCCCTTACCCGGGCCCCGGAGGTGGCTACACCTTC.

V is TRBV7-2 and J is TRBJ2-1; D ambiguous. This CDR3 contains 16 residues. Germline-derived CDR1 and CDR2 are SGHTA and FQGNSA. V lost 4 bases and J 1 base, leaving 14 bases between the germline ends. DNA of the CDR3: TGTGCCAGCAGCTGGGCCTCCGATCCATCCTACAATGAGCAGTTCTTC. This encodes CASSWASDPSYNEQFF.

Note on this clone: Because it lacks the conserved phenylalanine or tryptophan at the end, this CDR3 is likely a read error. V usage is TRBV6-5 and J usage is TRBJ2-4; TRBD1 is a possible D gene (6 bases). Germline V gene lookup returns CDR1 MNHEY and CDR2 SVGAGI. The CDR3 covers 14 residues. Trimming stripped 2 bases from V and 7 bases from J, with 12 bases between. In nucleotides, the CDR3 is TGTGCCAGCAGTTACCTCCAGGGGAGTAACATTCAGTACCTC. Translated: CASSYLQGSNIQYL.

The table lists this clone with a count of one. This chain uses TRBV27 with TRBJ1-6; no definite D call. V lost 3 bases to trimming and J lost 1 base, with 7 bases between them. Germline V gene data show CDR1 as MNHEY and CDR2 as SMNVEV (reference sequence). This CDR3 comprises 15 residues. This chain's CDR3 is CASSFRGSYNSPLHF. The CDR3 bases are TGTGCCAGCAGTTTTCGGGGTTCCTATAATTCACCCCTCCACTTT.

The table lists this clone with a few counts. This chain connects TRBV6-9 to TRBJ2-7; D not certain. The germline V gene has CDR1 MNHGY and CDR2 SVAAGI. V was shortened by 3 bases and J by 3 bases, with 6 bases between the two germline ends. CDR3 length: 12 residues. The CDR3: CASSYYDYEQYV. CDR3 DNA sequence: TGTGCCAGCAGTTACTATGACTACGAGCAGTACGTC.

V is TRBV6-5 and J is TRBJ2-7, with 10 bases fitting TRBD2. The germline gives CDR1 MNHEY, CDR2 SVGAGI. V lost 6 bases, J lost 3 bases, and 5 bases stayed unmatched. CDR3 length equals 14 residues. The CDR3 loop reads CASSPTSGFYEQYV. The CDR3 DNA sequence: TGTGCCAGCAGCCCGACTAGCGGGTTCTACGAGCAGTACGTC.

V gene TRBV7-9 combines with J gene TRBJ2-7, with D uncertain. CDR3 size: 13 residues. Deletions cut 1 base from V and 6 bases from J, with 10 bases between. Germline loops: CDR1 SEHNR, CDR2 FQNEAQ (reference sequence). The CDR3 loop is CASSLDLDAEQYV. Here the CDR3 DNA reads TGTGCCAGCAGCTTAGATCTAGACGCCGAGCAGTACGTC.

The sample holds one count of this clone. V is TRBV2 and J is TRBJ1-2, with TRBD1 identical over 8 bases. Germline CDR1 and CDR2: SNHLY and FYNNEI. The CDR3 is made up of 11 amino acids. J was trimmed by 13 bases and V by 4 bases; bases with no gene match: 5. CDR3 loop: CASSVRQGATF. DNA of the CDR3: TGTGCCAGCAGTGTAAGGCAGGGGGCCACCTTC.

The chain joins TRBV5-1 to TRBJ1-2, with no clear D. The V gene's germline CDR1 is SGHRS and CDR2 YFSETQ. The CDR3 extends over 13 amino acids. Between the trimmed V and J ends, which lost 0 bases and 8 bases, there was a span of 11 bases. The CDR3 DNA reads as TGCGCCAGCAGCTTGGCCCAGCCGGAGGGCTACACCTTC. It yields the protein CASSLAQPEGYTF.

The chain employs TRBV14 and TRBJ1-2, with D possibly being TRBD1 (5 bases). Trimming took 0 bases from V and 4 from J, leaving 12 bases between them. Germline CDR1 and CDR2: SGHDN and FVKESK. This CDR3 is built from 15 residues. CDR3 coding DNA: TGTGCCAGCAGCCAAGATCGGACAAGCGCCTATGGCTACACCTTC. Translating it yields CASSQDRTSAYGYTF. The whole variable domain, filled in from reference TRBV14 and TRBJ1-2, reads EAGVTQFPSHSVIEKGQTVTLRCDPISGHDNLYWYRRVMGKEIKFLLHFVKESKQDESGMPNNRFLAERTGGTYSTLKVQPAELEDSGVYFCASSQDRTSAYGYTFGSGTRLTVV.

Remarks on this clone: In the same sample, other DNA sequences code for this CDR3. The V and J genes are TRBV2 and TRBJ2-2; no firm D call. Germline values: CDR1 SNHLY, CDR2 FYNNEI. The ends were cut back, 5 bases at V and 4 bases at J, with 11 bases in the middle. The CDR3 totals 14 residues. CDR3 sequence reads: CASSPSRSTGELFF. CDR3 bases: TGTGCCAGCAGTCCTAGTAGGAGCACCGGGGAGCTGTTTTTT.

This rearrangement joins TRBV11-2 to TRBJ2-3; 9 bases match TRBD1. CDR3 length: 15 amino acids. The V gene end was trimmed by 5 bases and the J gene end by 5 bases; junction bases not matched to a gene: 8. CDR1 is SGHAT and CDR2 is FQNNGV in the germline V gene. In nucleotides, the CDR3 is TGTGCCAGCAGCGTCGGGACAGGGAATCAAGATACGCAGTATTTT. Translated: CASSVGTGNQDTQYF.

The gene calls are TRBV5-6 and TRBJ2-2, with TRBD1 as a possible D gene (6 bases). CDR1 SGHDT and CDR2 YYEEEE come from the germline V gene. The CDR3 runs to 19 residues. Trimming left V 3 bases short and J 0 bases short, with 21 bases between. In nucleotides, the CDR3 is TGTGCCAGCAGCTGGACCGGGACAAGACCACAAACGAACACCGGGGAGCTGTTTTTT. The encoded protein is CASSWTGTRPQTNTGELFF.

This clone occurred once. This sequence joins TRBV27 and TRBJ2-1; 10 bases line up with TRBD1. The CDR3 contains 11 residues. The V and J ends lost 10 bases and 8 bases, in that order; junction bases with no gene match: 2. Germline CDR1 and CDR2: MNHEY and SMNVEV (reference sequence). The CDR3 protein is CATGTGDEQFF. CDR3 DNA sequence: TGTGCCACTGGGACAGGGGATGAGCAGTTCTTC.

There are a few counts of this clone. J is TRBJ2-5 and V is TRBV11-3, with 9 bases matching TRBD2. The junction had 10 bases not matched to a gene; V was cut back by 0 bases and J by 5 bases. The CDR3 loop spans 17 amino acids. Per the germline V gene, CDR1 is SGHNT and CDR2 is YENEEA. The chain's CDR3 is CASSLEASGNGGETQYF. The CDR3 nucleotides are TGTGCCAGCAGCTTAGAGGCTAGCGGGAACGGTGGGGAGACCCAGTACTTC.

The chain is built from TRBV4-1 and TRBJ2-2; 11 bases are shared with TRBD2. The CDR3 has 17 amino acids. J gave up 5 bases and V 1 base, and 6 bases lay outside the gene matches. Looked up from germline, CDR1 is MGHRA and CDR2 is YSYEKL. CDR3 bases: TGCGCCAGCAGCCAAGTACTAGCGGGAGTTCGAACCGGGGAGCTGTTTTTT. Protein sequence: CASSQVLAGVRTGELFF.